This TCR beta chain was recorded in a study of T cells after yellow fever vaccination. Points from the study as a whole: Only a small proportion of the clonotypes turned up in both the CD4 and the CD8 compartments, likely arising from convergent recombination.

MiXCR was run by TCRdb on the 5' RACE reads, yielding one entry per CDR3 protein. The top ten hold 11% to 15% of the sample, which has 550,000 to 750,000 distinct CDR3 sequences, roughly 12% seen once. As to this clonotype: The antigen is unknown.

This CDR3 is built from 14 residues. Germline V lookup: CDR1 SGHNT, CDR2 YYREEE (reference sequence). The V segment lost 4 bases and the J segment 8 bases; nucleotides outside the gene matches: 9. The rearrangement joins TRBV5-4 to TRBJ2-1, with 7 bases lining up with TRBD1. This specimen was PBMCs, taken on the day of the yellow fever booster vaccination. The sequence was collected from a man aged 30-40 years who received the YFV17D yellow fever vaccine. CDR3 protein: CASSGGQISDEQFF. The CDR3 nucleotides are TGTGCCAGCAGCGGGGGACAGATTTCTGATGAGCAGTTCTTC.